Listed here is a single TCR beta chain. Profiled with immunoSEQ multiplex PCR; TCRdb holds only in-frame clones, not every one. The repertoire holds about 390,000 clones, with about nine tenths as singletons. The record originates from a study of Ad26.COV2.S vaccination and SARS-CoV-2 variants. Noted treatment: around 19 received Ad26.COV2.S at low or high dose, single or two shots; about five received placebo; per-sample allocation not given. Following the first vaccine or placebo injection, samples were taken on day 63. In Boston, an adult donor aged 18-55 years took part. The V gene's germline CDR1 is MDHEN and CDR2 SYDVKM. The length of the CDR3 is 15 residues. V was shortened by 5 bases and J by 7 bases, with 17 bases between the two germline ends.

Sequences were derived from peripheral blood, sampled in a trial of Ad26.COV2.S vaccine versus placebo. The receptor's source is a person aged 18-65 years who received the Ad26.COV2.S COVID-19 vaccine or a placebo. The chain recombines TRBV28 with TRBJ1-4, with a possible D match to TRBD1 (6 bases). The DNA for the CDR3 is TGTGCCAGCAGTATGAACTGGGGGGCTAGTGAAAAACTGTTTTTT. Residues: CASSMNWGASEKLFF.